One and the same sample provided the 7 T cell receptor beta chains below, sequenced in a study of blood T cell repertoires in COVID-19. The repertoire was sequenced with immunoSEQ multiplex PCR; TCRdb's copy has only in-frame clones and lacks some. The sample holds under 250,000 clones, approximately 88% seen once. Source material: peripheral blood. These receptor sequences come from a man in his forties with acute or convalescent COVID-19.

This chain links TRBV6-2 or TRBV6-3 with TRBJ2-3; 8 bases agree with TRBD1. Germline V gene data show CDR1 as MNHEY and CDR2 as SVGEGT. V lost 2 bases to trimming and J lost 2 bases; unmatched junction nucleotides: 6. The CDR3 is 16 amino acids. The CDR3, as DNA: TGTGCCAGCAGTTACGTCTGGACAGGGTACACAGATACGCAGTATTTT. This encodes CASSYVWTGYTDTQYF.

This chain links TRBV27 with TRBJ2-3; tentatively, D is TRBD1 (6 bases). V dropped 2 bases and J dropped 6 bases, with 15 bases sitting between them. From germline, CDR1 is MNHEY and CDR2 SMNVEV (reference sequence). The CDR3 extends over 15 amino acids. CDR3 nucleotide sequence: TGTGCCAGCAGTTTAGGGGGACAAACCCCTGATACGCAGTATTTT. Translation gives CASSLGGQTPDTQYF.

The chain couples TRBV5-4 to TRBJ2-5, with D possibly matching TRBD2 (5 bases). This CDR3 comprises 13 residues. Per germline, CDR1 SGHNT and CDR2 YYREEE (reference sequence). Trimming shortened V by 6 bases and J by 1 base, and 10 bases separated the two germline ends. Written as DNA, the CDR3 is TGTGCCAGCAAACCAGAGGGCCAAGAGACCCAGTACTTC. It translates to CASKPEGQETQYF.

As DNA, the CDR3 is TGCGCCAGCAGCTTAGGACAGGACGAGCAGTACTTC. Translated: CASSLGQDEQYF. The chain joins TRBV5-1 to TRBJ2-7; TRBD1 aligns across 7 bases. V was clipped by 2 bases and J by 5 bases; unmatched bases: 1. The germline gives CDR1 SGHRS, CDR2 YFSETQ. CDR3 length: 12 residues.

The V and J genes are TRBV6-5 and TRBJ1-2; weak D call: TRBD1 (6 bases). The V gene lost 10 bases and the J gene lost 1 base, with 10 bases spanning the gap. Germline values: CDR1 MNHEY, CDR2 SVGAGI. The CDR3 sequence is 12 residues long. Written as DNA, the CDR3 is TGTGCCACAAGGGGGAATAACTATGGCTACACCTTC. Encoded protein: CATRGNNYGYTF.

CDR3 residues: CASSIHRDFGTGELFF. The DNA for the CDR3 is TGTGCCAGTAGTATTCACAGGGATTTTGGCACCGGGGAGCTGTTTTTT. This chain uses TRBV19 with TRBJ2-2; D may be TRBD1 (6 bases). The CDR3 is made up of 16 amino acids. V was cut by 3 bases and J by 4 bases, with 15 bases left in between. CDR1 and CDR2 from the germline V gene are LNHDA and SQIVND (reference sequence).

The chain carries TRBV9 and TRBJ2-5; D gene uncertain. The ends were cut back, 3 bases at V and 2 bases at J, with 8 bases in the middle. Germline-derived CDR1 and CDR2 are SGDLS and YYNGEE. The CDR3 totals 13 residues. The CDR3 nucleotides read TGTGCCAGCAGCGCACAGATTCAAGAGACCCAGTACTTC. Translation: CASSAQIQETQYF.